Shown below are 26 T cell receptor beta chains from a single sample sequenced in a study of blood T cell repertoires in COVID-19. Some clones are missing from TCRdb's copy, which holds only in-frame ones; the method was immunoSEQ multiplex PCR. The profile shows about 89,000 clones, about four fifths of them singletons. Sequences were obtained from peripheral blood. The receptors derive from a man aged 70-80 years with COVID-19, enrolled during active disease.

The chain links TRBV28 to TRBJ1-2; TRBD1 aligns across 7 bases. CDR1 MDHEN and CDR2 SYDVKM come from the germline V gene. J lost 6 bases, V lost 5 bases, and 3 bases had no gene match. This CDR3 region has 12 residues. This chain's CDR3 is CASSGQVDGYTF. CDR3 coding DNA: TGTGCCAGCAGTGGACAGGTAGATGGCTACACCTTC.

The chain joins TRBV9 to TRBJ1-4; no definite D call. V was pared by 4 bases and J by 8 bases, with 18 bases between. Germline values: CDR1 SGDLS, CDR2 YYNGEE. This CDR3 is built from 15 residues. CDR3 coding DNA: TGTGCCAGCAGCCCTTTTGGAGGGTTAGGGGAAAAACTGTTTTTT. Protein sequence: CASSPFGGLGEKLFF.

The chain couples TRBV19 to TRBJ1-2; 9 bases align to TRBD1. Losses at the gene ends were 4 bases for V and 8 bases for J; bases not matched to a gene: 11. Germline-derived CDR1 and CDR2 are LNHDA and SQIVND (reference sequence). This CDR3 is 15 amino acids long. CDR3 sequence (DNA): TGTGCCAGTAGTAGGGACAGGGAGGGTCGAGGGGGCTACACCTTC. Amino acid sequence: CASSRDREGRGGYTF.

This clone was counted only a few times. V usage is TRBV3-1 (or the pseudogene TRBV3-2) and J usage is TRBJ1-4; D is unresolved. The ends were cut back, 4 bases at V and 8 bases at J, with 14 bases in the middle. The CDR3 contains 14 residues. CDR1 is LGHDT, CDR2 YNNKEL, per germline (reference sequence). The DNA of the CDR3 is TGTGCCAGCAGCCCGACTGGAAGCAAGGAAAAACTGTTTTTT. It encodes CASSPTGSKEKLFF.

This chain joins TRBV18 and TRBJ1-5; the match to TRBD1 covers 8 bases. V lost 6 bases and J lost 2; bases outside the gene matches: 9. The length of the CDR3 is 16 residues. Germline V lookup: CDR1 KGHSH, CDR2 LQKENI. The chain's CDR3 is CASSLGQGQGNQPQHF. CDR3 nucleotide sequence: TGTGCCAGCTCCCTAGGACAGGGACAAGGCAATCAGCCCCAGCATTTT.

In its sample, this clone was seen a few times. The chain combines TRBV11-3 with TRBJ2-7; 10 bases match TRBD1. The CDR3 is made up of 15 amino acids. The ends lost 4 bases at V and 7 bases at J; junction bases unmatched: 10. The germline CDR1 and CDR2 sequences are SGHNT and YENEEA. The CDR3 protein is CASSSRQGALGEQYF. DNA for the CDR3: TGTGCCAGCAGCTCGCGACAGGGGGCCTTGGGGGAGCAGTACTTC.

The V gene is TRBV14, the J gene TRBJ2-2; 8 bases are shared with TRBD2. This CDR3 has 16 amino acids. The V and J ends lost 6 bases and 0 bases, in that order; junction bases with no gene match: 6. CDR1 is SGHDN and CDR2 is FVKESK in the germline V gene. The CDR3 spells CASSQRRGANTGELFF. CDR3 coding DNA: TGTGCCAGCAGTCAAAGGCGGGGGGCGAACACCGGGGAGCTGTTTTTT.

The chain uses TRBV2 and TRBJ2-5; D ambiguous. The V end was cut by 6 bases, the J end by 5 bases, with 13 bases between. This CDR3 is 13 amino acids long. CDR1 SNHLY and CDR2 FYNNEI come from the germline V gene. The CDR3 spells CASRKTLRETQYF. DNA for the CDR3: TGTGCCAGCAGGAAGACTCTAAGGGAGACCCAGTACTTC. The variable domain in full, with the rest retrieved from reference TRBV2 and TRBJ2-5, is EPEVTQTPSHQVTQMGQEVILRCVPISNHLYFYWYRQILGQKVEFLVSFYNNEISEKSEIFDDQFSVERPDGSNFTLKIRSTKLEDSAMYFCASRKTLRETQYFGPGTRLLVL.

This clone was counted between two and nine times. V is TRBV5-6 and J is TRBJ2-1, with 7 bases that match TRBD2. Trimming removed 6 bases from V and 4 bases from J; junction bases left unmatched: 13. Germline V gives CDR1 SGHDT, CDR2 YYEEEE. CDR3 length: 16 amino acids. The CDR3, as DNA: TGTGCCAGCACCGACGGGGGGAGGACGGGGTACAATGAGCAGTTCTTC. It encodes CASTDGGRTGYNEQFF.

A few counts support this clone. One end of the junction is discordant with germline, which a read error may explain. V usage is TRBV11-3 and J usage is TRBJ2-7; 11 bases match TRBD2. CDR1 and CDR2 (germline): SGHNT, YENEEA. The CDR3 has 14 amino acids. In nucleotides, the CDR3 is TGTGCCAGCAGCGTAGGGACTAGCGGAGTCCTTCAACCCTTC. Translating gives CASSVGTSGVLQPF.

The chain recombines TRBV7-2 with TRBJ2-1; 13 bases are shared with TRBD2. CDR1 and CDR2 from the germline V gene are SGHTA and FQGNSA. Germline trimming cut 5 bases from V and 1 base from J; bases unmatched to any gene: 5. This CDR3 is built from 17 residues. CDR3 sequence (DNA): TGTGCCAGCAGCGCTCGGACTAGCGGGGGATCCTACAATGAGCAGTTCTTC. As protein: CASSARTSGGSYNEQFF. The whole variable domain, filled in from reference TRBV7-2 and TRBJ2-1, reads GAGVSQSPSNKVTEKGKDVELRCDPISGHTALYWYRQSLGQGLEFLIYFQGNSAPDKSGLPSDRFSAERTGGSVSTLTIQRTQQEDSAVYLCASSARTSGGSYNEQFFGPGTRLTVL.

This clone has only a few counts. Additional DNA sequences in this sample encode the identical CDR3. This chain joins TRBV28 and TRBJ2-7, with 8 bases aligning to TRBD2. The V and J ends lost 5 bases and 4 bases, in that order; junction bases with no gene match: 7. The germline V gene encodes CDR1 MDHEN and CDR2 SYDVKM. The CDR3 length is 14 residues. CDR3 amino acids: CASSLLSGSYEQYF. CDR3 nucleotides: TGTGCCAGCAGTCTCCTCAGCGGGAGTTACGAGCAGTACTTC.

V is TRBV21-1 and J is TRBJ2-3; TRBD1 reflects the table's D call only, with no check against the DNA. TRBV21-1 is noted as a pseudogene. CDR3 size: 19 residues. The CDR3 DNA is TGTGCCAGCAGATCTCAACAGGGTACAGGGTCCCCGAGCACAGATACGCAGTATTTT. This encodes CASRSQQGTGSPSTDTQYF.

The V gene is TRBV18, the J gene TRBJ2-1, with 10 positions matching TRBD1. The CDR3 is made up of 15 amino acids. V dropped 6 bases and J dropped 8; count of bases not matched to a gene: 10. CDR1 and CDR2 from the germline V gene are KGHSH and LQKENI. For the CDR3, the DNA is TGTGCCAGCTCTTTGACAGGGGGCGGATTGTATGAGCAGTTCTTC. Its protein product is CASSLTGGGLYEQFF.

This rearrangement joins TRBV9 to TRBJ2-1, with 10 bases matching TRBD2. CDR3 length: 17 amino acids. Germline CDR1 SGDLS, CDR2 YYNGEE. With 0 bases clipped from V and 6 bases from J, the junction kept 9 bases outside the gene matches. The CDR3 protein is CASSVAPRSGGANEQFF. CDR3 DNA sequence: TGTGCCAGCAGCGTAGCCCCAAGAAGCGGGGGGGCCAATGAGCAGTTCTTC.

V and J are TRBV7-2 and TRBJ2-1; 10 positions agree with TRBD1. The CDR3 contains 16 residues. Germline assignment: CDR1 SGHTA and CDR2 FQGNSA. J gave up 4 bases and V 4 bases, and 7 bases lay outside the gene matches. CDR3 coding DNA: TGTGCCAGCAGCTCACCGGGACAGGGGTTTTACAATGAGCAGTTCTTC. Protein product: CASSSPGQGFYNEQFF.

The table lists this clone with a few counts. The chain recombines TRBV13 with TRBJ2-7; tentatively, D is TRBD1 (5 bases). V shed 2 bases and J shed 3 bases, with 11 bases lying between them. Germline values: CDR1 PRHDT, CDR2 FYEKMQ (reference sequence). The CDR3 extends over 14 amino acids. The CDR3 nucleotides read TGTGCCAGCAGCTTACGCAGGGAAGGCTACGAGCAGTACTTC. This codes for CASSLRREGYEQYF.

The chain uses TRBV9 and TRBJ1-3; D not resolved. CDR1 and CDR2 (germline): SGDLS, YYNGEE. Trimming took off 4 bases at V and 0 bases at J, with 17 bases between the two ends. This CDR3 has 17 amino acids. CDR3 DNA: TGTGCCAGCAGCTCAAGACCGGTGGGCAGCTCTGGAAACACCATATATTTT. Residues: CASSSRPVGSSGNTIYF.

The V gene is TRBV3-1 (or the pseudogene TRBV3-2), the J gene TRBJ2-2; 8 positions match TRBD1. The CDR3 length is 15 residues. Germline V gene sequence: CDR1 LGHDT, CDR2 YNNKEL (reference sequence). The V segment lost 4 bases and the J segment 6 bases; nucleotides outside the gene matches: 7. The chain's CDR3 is CASSLPYRGAGELFF. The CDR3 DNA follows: TGTGCCAGCAGCCTTCCTTACAGGGGGGCCGGGGAGCTGTTTTTT.

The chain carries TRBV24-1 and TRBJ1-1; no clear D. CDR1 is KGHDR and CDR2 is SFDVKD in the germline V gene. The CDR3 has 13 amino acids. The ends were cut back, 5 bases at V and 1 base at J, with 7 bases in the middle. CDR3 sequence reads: CATSGGGNTEAFF. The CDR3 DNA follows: TGTGCCACCAGTGGCGGAGGGAACACTGAAGCTTTCTTT.

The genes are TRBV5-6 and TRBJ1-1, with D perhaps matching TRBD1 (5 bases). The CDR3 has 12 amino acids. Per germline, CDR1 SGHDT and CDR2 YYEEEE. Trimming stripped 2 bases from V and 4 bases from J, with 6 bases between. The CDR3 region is CASSLGATEAFF. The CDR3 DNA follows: TGTGCCAGCAGCTTAGGGGCCACTGAAGCTTTCTTT.

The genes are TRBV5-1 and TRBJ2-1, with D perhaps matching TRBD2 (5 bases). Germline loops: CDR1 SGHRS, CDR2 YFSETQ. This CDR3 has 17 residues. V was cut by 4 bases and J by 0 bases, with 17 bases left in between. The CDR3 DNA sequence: TGCGCCAGCAGCCCTCGTGGACTGATCAGCTCCTACAATGAGCAGTTCTTC. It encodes CASSPRGLISSYNEQFF.

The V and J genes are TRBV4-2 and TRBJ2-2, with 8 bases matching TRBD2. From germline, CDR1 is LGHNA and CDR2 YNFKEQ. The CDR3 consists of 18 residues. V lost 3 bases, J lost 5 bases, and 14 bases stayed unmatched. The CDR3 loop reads CASSHTLRGGVSTGELFF. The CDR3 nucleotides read TGTGCCAGCAGCCACACACTCCGGGGGGGAGTGAGTACCGGGGAGCTGTTTTTT.

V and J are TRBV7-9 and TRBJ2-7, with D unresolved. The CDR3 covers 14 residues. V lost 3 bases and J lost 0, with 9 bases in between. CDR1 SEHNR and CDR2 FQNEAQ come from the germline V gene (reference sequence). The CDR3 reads CASSLSRSSYEQYF. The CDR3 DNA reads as TGTGCCAGCAGCTTGAGCCGGTCCTCCTACGAGCAGTACTTC.

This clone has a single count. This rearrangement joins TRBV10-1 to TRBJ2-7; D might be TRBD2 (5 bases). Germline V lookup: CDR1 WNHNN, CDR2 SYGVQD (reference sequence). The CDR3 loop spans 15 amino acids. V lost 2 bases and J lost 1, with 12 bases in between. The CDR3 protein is CASSEIVRGSYEQYF. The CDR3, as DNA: TGCGCCAGCAGTGAGATAGTAAGAGGGTCCTACGAGCAGTACTTC.

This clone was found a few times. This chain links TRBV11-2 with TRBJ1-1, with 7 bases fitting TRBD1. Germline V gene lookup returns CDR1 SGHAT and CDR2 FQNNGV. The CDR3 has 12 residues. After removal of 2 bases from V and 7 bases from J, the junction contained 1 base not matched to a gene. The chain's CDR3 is CASSLTGVEAFF. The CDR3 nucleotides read TGTGCCAGCAGCTTAACAGGGGTTGAAGCTTTCTTT. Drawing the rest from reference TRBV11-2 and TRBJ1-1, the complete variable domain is EAGVAQSPRYKIIEKRQSVAFWCNPISGHATLYWYQQILGQGPKLLIQFQNNGVVDDSQLPKDRFSAERLKGVDSTLKIQPAKLEDSAVYLCASSLTGVEAFFGQGTRLTVV.